This is a list of T cell receptor beta chains from one sample in a study of control samples from healthy donors and cancer patients. Profiling relied on immunoSEQ multiplex PCR, and the TCRdb table lists in-frame clones only, not all of them. Of 57,000 or so clones listed, about 90% were seen once; the top ten hold almost 6%. The sample taken for sequencing was PBMCs. The receptors shown here come from a man aged 55 to 70 with colorectal cancer. CDR3s include the opening cysteine and the closing phenylalanine or tryptophan. Fields, in order: J gene, D gene, V gene, clone size, CDR3 DNA, CDR3 protein. The D gene is left open where the match is weak. Clone size is shown for a subset of rows, as once, few, many or a class of expanded clone.

j_gene: TRBJ2-1
d_gene: NA
v_gene: TRBV2
abundance: NA
CDR3nt: TGTGCCAGCAGTGACCAAGGGGGGGCCTACAATGAGCAGTTCTTC
CDR3aa: CASSDQGGAYNEQFF

j_gene: TRBJ1-6
d_gene: NA
v_gene: TRBV6-1
abundance: few
CDR3nt: TGTGCCAGCAGTGAATATATCGGGGGTCCCTTGAGCTCCTATAATTCACCCCTCCACTTT
CDR3aa: CASSEYIGGPLSSYNSPLHF

j_gene: TRBJ2-3
d_gene: TRBD2
v_gene: TRBV5-1
abundance: NA
CDR3nt: TGCGCCAGCAGCTTGAAGCTTAGCGGGGGGGCCCTAGATACGCAGTATTTT
CDR3aa: CASSLKLSGGALDTQYF

j_gene: TRBJ2-6
d_gene: NA
v_gene: TRBV4-1
abundance: NA
CDR3nt: TGCGCCAGCAGCCAAGGTCGCAGTAACTCTGGGGCCAACGTCCTGACTTTC
CDR3aa: CASSQGRSNSGANVLTF

j_gene: TRBJ1-6
d_gene: NA
v_gene: TRBV27
abundance: once
CDR3nt: TGTGCCAGCAGTTTAGGGGCTGCGTATAATTCACCCCTCCACTTT
CDR3aa: CASSLGAAYNSPLHF

j_gene: TRBJ1-2
d_gene: TRBD1
v_gene: TRBV5-1
abundance: NA
CDR3nt: TGCGCCAGCAGCTTGGGGACAGGAGACGGCTACACCTTC
CDR3aa: CASSLGTGDGYTF

j_gene: TRBJ1-2
d_gene: TRBD1
v_gene: TRBV5-1
abundance: NA
CDR3nt: TGCGCCAGCAGCTTGGGACAGGGGGCGAACTATGGCTACACCTTC
CDR3aa: CASSLGQGANYGYTF

j_gene: TRBJ2-7
d_gene: NA
v_gene: TRBV11-3
abundance: NA
CDR3nt: TGTGCCAGCAGCTTACAGACTTTAGGGGCAGATTTGTGGGAGCAGTACTTC
CDR3aa: CASSLQTLGADLWEQYF

j_gene: TRBJ2-3
d_gene: TRBD2
v_gene: TRBV28
abundance: NA
CDR3nt: TGTGCCAGCAGTGCTAGCGGGGGGTTGGATACGCAGTATTTT
CDR3aa: CASSASGGLDTQYF

j_gene: TRBJ2-1
d_gene: NA
v_gene: TRBV13
abundance: NA
CDR3nt: TGTGCCAGCAGCTTAACGCTCCTCTCCTACAATGAGCAGTTCTTC
CDR3aa: CASSLTLLSYNEQFF

j_gene: TRBJ2-5
d_gene: NA
v_gene: TRBV20-1
abundance: NA
CDR3nt: TGCAGTGCTCCGGAGACCCAGTACTTC
CDR3aa: CSAPETQYF

j_gene: TRBJ1-1
d_gene: NA
v_gene: TRBV6-5
abundance: NA
CDR3nt: TGTGCCAGCAGTTACGTTCCCCTCTCGAACACTGAAGCTTTCTTT
CDR3aa: CASSYVPLSNTEAFF

j_gene: TRBJ2-7
d_gene: NA
v_gene: TRBV5-1
abundance: NA
CDR3nt: TGCGCCAGCAGCCCCGGGGAATCCTACGAGCAGTACTTC
CDR3aa: CASSPGESYEQYF